This passage covers 5 T cell receptor beta chains from one sample sequenced in a study of blood T cells in healthy people across ages. The second PCR ran roughly 7 to 11 cycles with a sample-barcoded 5' primer and J-beta primers. TCRdb called the 5' RACE reads again in MiXCR, with one record for every CDR3 protein. Of roughly 1,000,000 distinct CDR3 sequences in the sample, approximately 25% were seen once. This sample also appeared in a second study, on T cells of mothers and their children.

Input material: blood. These receptors came from a girl aged 2 to 10 in good health.

There are a few counts of this clonotype. One end of the junction fails to match germline, which may point to a read error. The chain employs TRBV6-1 and TRBJ1-1; the D is unclear. Per germline, CDR1 MNHNS and CDR2 SASEGT. The CDR3 totals 13 residues. The CDR3 coding sequence is TGTGCCTGCAGGAGTATAATGAACACTGAAGCTTTCTTT. It is translated as CACRSIMNTEAFF.

The chain combines TRBV6-5 with TRBJ2-2; D remains unclear. The CDR3 loop spans 13 amino acids. Germline-derived CDR1 and CDR2 are MNHEY and SVGAGI. The germline V and J ends were trimmed by 2 bases and 9 bases, with 10 bases remaining between them. The CDR3, as DNA: TGTGCCAGCAGTTACACATACATGAGGGAGCTGTTTTTT. It specifies CASSYTYMRELFF.

This CDR3 is CASSYQGGTEAFF. The CDR3 DNA sequence: TGTGCCAGCAGTTACCAAGGGGGAACTGAAGCTTTCTTT. V is TRBV6-5 and J is TRBJ1-1; D may be TRBD1 (6 bases). Germline CDR1 is MNHEY and CDR2 is SVGAGI. The CDR3 has 13 residues. V lost 2 bases and J lost 5, with 9 bases in between.

This clonotype was recorded at least ten times. This chain uses TRBV28 with TRBJ2-6; 10 bases agree with TRBD1. Germline V gives CDR1 MDHEN, CDR2 SYDVKM. The CDR3 has 17 amino acids. Trimming removed 5 bases from V and 2 bases from J; junction bases left unmatched: 6. The CDR3 DNA reads as TGTGCCAGCAGTCTCGAGACAGGGGGCGCTGGGGCCAACGTCCTGACTTTC. Translating it yields CASSLETGGAGANVLTF.

The CDR3 region has the DNA TGCAGTGCGAGTGTGCTCTACGAGCAGTACTTC. This codes for CSASVLYEQYF. The chain joins TRBV20-1 to TRBJ2-7; D gene unclear. Germline assignment: CDR1 DFQATT and CDR2 SNEGSKA (reference sequence). This CDR3 has 11 amino acids. V lost 6 bases, J lost 3 bases, and 9 bases lay in between.